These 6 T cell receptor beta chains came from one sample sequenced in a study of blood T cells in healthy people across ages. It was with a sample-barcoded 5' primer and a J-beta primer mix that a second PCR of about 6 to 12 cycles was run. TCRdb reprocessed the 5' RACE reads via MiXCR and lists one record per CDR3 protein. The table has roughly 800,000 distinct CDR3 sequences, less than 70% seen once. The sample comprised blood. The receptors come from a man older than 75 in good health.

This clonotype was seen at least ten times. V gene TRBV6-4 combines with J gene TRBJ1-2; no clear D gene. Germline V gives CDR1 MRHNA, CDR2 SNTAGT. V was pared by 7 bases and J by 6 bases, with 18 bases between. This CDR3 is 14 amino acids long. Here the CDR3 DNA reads TGTGCCAGCAAGGCGAGCCCAGACTCAGATGGCTACACCTTC. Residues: CASKASPDSDGYTF.

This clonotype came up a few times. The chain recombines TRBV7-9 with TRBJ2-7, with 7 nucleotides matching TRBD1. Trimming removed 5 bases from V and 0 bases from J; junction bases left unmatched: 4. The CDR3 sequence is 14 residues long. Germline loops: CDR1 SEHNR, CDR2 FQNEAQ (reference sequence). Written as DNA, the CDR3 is TGTGCCAGCAGCAACAGGGGCACCTCCTACGAGCAGTACTTC. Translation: CASSNRGTSYEQYF.

The CDR3 is CASTDPLDNEQFF. The CDR3 DNA sequence: TGTGCCAGCACCGACCCATTAGACAATGAGCAGTTCTTC. The J gene is TRBJ2-1, the V gene TRBV7-9; the D is unclear. The germline V gene encodes CDR1 SEHNR and CDR2 FQNEAQ (reference sequence). The V end lost 7 bases, the J end lost 5 bases, and 12 bases lay between the germline ends. The length of the CDR3 is 13 residues.

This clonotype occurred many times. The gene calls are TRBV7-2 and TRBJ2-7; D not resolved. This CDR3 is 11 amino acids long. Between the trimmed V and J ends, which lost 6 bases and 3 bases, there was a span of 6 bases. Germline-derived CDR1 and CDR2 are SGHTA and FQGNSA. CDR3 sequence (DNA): TGTGCCAGCAGTCCCTACTACGAGCAGTACTTC. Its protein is CASSPYYEQYF.

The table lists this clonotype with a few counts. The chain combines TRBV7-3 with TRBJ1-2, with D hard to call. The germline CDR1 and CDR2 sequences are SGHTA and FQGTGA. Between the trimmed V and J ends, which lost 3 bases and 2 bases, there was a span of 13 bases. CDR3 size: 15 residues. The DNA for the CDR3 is TGTGCCAGCAGCTTCCGTCCGGACGGGAACTATGGCTACACCTTC. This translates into CASSFRPDGNYGYTF.

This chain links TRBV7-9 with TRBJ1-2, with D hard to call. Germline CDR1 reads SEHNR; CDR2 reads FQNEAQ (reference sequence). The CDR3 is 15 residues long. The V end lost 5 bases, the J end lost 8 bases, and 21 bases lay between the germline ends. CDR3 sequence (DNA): TGTGCCAGCAGCCCCTCCTACGGTTCCAAAGTGGGCTACACCTTC. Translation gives CASSPSYGSKVGYTF.